This is a list of T cell receptor beta chains from one sample in a study of CXCR3-negative and CXCR3-positive naive CD8 T cells. Using the 5' RACE reads, TCRdb records one entry per CDR3 protein without DNA. Reported are around 50,000 distinct CDR3 sequences; the ten largest clones contain around 2.5%. Sample: naive CXCR3- CD8+ T cells from blood. These receptors all come from a human donor in good health. Some clones in this sample may be carry-over from other donors' samples. The CDR3 runs from the conserved cysteine through the conserved F or W.

j_call: TRBJ2-7
v_call: TRBV30
cdr3_aa: CAWSVPGGSYEQYF

j_call: TRBJ2-3
v_call: TRBV20-1
cdr3_aa: CSAWTGGLDTQYF

j_call: TRBJ2-1
v_call: TRBV28
cdr3_aa: CASSLSASGRASYNEQFF

j_call: TRBJ2-5
v_call: TRBV7-6
cdr3_aa: CASSRDRVQETQYF

j_call: TRBJ2-7
v_call: TRBV5-6
cdr3_aa: CASSVGTEGYFYEQYF

j_call: TRBJ2-3
v_call: TRBV29-1
cdr3_aa: CSVEMTGLLAGVFTDTQYF

j_call: TRBJ1-2
v_call: TRBV5-5
cdr3_aa: CASSLYRTTNYGYTF

j_call: TRBJ2-3
v_call: TRBV29-1
cdr3_aa: CSPGGSGADTQYF

j_call: TRBJ2-7
v_call: TRBV14
cdr3_aa: CASSQYAGTGEGEQYF

j_call: TRBJ2-7
v_call: TRBV6-6
cdr3_aa: CASSSLLYEQYF

j_call: TRBJ1-1
v_call: TRBV29-1
cdr3_aa: CSVNMDTEAFF

j_call: TRBJ2-3
v_call: TRBV28
cdr3_aa: CASSFWAGGPDTQYF

j_call: TRBJ2-7
v_call: TRBV13
cdr3_aa: CASSLGLQESYEQYF

j_call: TRBJ2-2
v_call: TRBV6-5
cdr3_aa: CASSSVYTGELFF

j_call: TRBJ1-5
v_call: TRBV20-1
cdr3_aa: CSAREARGGNQPQHF

j_call: TRBJ2-5
v_call: TRBV5-6
cdr3_aa: CASSSPRDRVVETQYF

j_call: TRBJ1-1
v_call: TRBV7-3
cdr3_aa: CASSLTTKTEAFF

j_call: TRBJ1-1
v_call: TRBV4-3
cdr3_aa: CASSQDGQGGAEAFF

j_call: TRBJ2-7
v_call: TRBV29-1
cdr3_aa: CSVANRVEGYEQYF